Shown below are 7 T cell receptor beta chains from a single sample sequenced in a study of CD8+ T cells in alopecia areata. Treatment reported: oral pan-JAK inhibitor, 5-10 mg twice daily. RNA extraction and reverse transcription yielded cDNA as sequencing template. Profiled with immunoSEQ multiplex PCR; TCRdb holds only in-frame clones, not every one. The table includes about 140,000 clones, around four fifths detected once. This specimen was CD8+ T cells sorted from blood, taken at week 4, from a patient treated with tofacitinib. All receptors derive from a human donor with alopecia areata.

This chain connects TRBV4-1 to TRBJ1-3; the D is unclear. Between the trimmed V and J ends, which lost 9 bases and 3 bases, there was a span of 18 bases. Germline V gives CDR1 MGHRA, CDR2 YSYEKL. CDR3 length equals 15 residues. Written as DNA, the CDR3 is TGCGCCAGTTCCGAAGGTCCGGATTATGGAAACACCATATATTTT. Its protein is CASSEGPDYGNTIYF.

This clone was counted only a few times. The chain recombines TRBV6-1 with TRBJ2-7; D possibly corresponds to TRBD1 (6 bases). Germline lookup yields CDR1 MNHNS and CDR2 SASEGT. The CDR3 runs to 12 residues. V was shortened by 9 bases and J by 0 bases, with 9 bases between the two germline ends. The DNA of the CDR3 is TGTGCCAGTGACAGGAGCTCCTACGAGCAGTACTTC. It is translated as CASDRSSYEQYF.

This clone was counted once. The CDR3 bases are TGCGCCAGCAGCCAAGATAGGGGCGGGGGGCCGTCCGGGGAGACCCAGTACTTC. Translated: CASSQDRGGGPSGETQYF. The chain is built from TRBV4-1 and TRBJ2-5; TRBD2 aligns across 8 bases. Germline V CDR1 and CDR2: MGHRA, YSYEKL. There are 18 residues in the CDR3. V shed 0 bases, J shed 5 bases, and the junction held 14 bases outside the gene matches.

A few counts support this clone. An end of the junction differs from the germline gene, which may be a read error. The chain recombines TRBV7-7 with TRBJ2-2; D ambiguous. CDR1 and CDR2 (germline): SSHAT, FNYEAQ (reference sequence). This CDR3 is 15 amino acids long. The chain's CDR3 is CASSKDRSVTGELFF. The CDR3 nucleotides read TGTGCTAGCAGCAAAGACCGCTCGGTTACCGGGGAGCTGTTTTTT.

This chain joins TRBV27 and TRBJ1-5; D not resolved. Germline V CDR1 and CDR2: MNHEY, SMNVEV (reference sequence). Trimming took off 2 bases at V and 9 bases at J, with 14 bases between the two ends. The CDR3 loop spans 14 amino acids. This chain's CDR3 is CASSLKGQSWPQHF. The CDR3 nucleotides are TGTGCCAGCAGTTTAAAAGGGCAATCATGGCCCCAGCATTTT.

CDR3 sequence: CASSQGTGANSPLHF. The CDR3 bases are TGTGCCAGCAGCCAGGGGACCGGGGCCAATTCACCCCTCCACTTT. The chain has TRBV6-5 and TRBJ1-6, with D possibly being TRBD1 (6 bases). The CDR3 runs to 15 residues. Between the trimmed V and J ends, which lost 6 bases and 7 bases, there was a span of 16 bases. Germline V gives CDR1 MNHEY, CDR2 SVGAGI.

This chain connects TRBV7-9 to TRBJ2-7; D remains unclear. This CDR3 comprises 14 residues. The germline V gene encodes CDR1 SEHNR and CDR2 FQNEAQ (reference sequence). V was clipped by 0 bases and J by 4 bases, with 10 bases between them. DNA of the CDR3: TGTGCCAGCAGCTTAGCCCCGACACTTTACGAGCAGTACTTC. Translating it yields CASSLAPTLYEQYF.